The clone carrying this T cell receptor (beta chain) was counted only a few times. Antigen unknown. The source of the sample is a study of beta chain features in type 1 diabetes. Study-level results: A moderate, significant TCRB CDR3 shortening appeared in type 1 diabetes across four CD4+ subsets.

The germline V gene has CDR1 DFQATT and CDR2 SNEGSKA (reference sequence). This CDR3 contains 11 residues. The V gene lost 2 bases and the J gene lost 10 bases, with 12 bases spanning the gap. Investigators reverse transcribed all isolated RNA, so they sequenced expressed TCRB transcripts. Data came from immunoSEQ multiplex PCR; TCRdb stores just in-frame clones and leaves some out. The repertoire holds 640,000 or so clones, with about an eighth as singletons. The chain carries TRBV20-1 and TRBJ2-7, with D perhaps matching TRBD1 (6 bases). The sample consisted of naive CD4+ T cells from blood. This sequence originates from a man aged 18-30 years with type 1 diabetes. This chain's CDR3 is CSARILGTQYF. The DNA for the CDR3 is TGCAGTGCTAGAATACTCGGGACACAGTACTTC.